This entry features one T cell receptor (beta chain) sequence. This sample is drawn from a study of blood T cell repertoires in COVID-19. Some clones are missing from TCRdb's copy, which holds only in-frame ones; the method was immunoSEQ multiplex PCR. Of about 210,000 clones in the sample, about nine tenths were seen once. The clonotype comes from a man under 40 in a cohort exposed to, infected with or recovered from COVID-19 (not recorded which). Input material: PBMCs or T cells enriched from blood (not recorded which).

CDR3: CASSAQQALGNTIYF. DNA for the CDR3: TGTGCCAGCAGCGCCCAACAGGCTCTCGGAAACACCATATATTTT. The chain couples TRBV9 to TRBJ1-3; D may be TRBD1 (5 bases). V dropped 3 bases and J dropped 4 bases, with 14 bases sitting between them. Germline lookup yields CDR1 SGDLS and CDR2 YYNGEE. The CDR3 sequence is 15 residues long.